These 25 T cell receptor beta chains were sequenced from one sample in a study of early stage breast cancer tumors. Method: immunoSEQ multiplex PCR; TCRdb's copy keeps in-frame clones and lacks some. The data show about 48,000 clones, roughly 83% seen once. Input material: blood. These receptors came from a person aged 45 to 59 with breast cancer.

The J gene is TRBJ2-2, the V gene TRBV5-6, with D perhaps matching TRBD2 (5 bases). Germline-derived CDR1 and CDR2 are SGHDT and YYEEEE. The CDR3 runs 14 residues. V was clipped by 5 bases and J by 0 bases, with 8 bases between them. CDR3 DNA: TGTGCCAGCAGGAGAGGGTCGAACACCGGGGAGCTGTTTTTT. This sequence encodes CASRRGSNTGELFF. Supplemented by reference TRBV5-6 and TRBJ2-2, the full variable domain reads DAGVTQSPTHLIKTRGQQVTLRCSPKSGHDTVSWYQQALGQGPQFIFQYYEEEERQRGNFPDRFSGHQFPNYSSELNVNALLLGDSALYLCASRRGSNTGELFFGEGSRLTVL.

The chain carries TRBV30 and TRBJ2-3; 10 nucleotides line up with TRBD2. Germline values: CDR1 GTSNPN, CDR2 SVGIG (reference sequence). CDR3 length: 17 residues. With V trimmed by 2 bases and J by 1 base, 9 bases remained unmatched. For the CDR3, the DNA is TGTGCCTGGAGTAGGGCTAGCGGGGGCCTAGGCACAGATACGCAGTATTTT. This encodes CAWSRASGGLGTDTQYF.

The rearrangement joins TRBV18 to TRBJ2-3; the match to TRBD2 covers 10 bases. This CDR3 is built from 15 residues. The germline V gene has CDR1 KGHSH and CDR2 LQKENI. Trimming at V came to 3 bases and at J to 3 bases, leaving 3 bases not matched to a gene. CDR3 amino acids: CASSPGLAETDTQYF. CDR3 nucleotides: TGTGCCAGCTCACCCGGACTAGCGGAAACAGATACGCAGTATTTT.

The J gene is TRBJ2-5, the V gene TRBV5-1; 9 bases line up with TRBD1. The CDR3 is 16 residues long. Germline CDR1 and CDR2: SGHRS and YFSETQ. J was trimmed by 4 bases and V by 4 bases; bases with no gene match: 11. CDR3 sequence: CASSHATGTGRETQYF. CDR3 nucleotide sequence: TGCGCCAGCAGCCATGCTACCGGGACAGGGAGAGAGACCCAGTACTTC. The whole variable domain, filled in from reference TRBV5-1 and TRBJ2-5, reads KAGVTQTPRYLIKTRGQQVTLSCSPISGHRSVSWYQQTPGQGLQFLFEYFSETQRNKGNFPGRFSGRQFSNSRSEMNVSTLELGDSALYLCASSHATGTGRETQYFGPGTRLLVL.

V gene TRBV19 combines with J gene TRBJ1-5; D gene unclear. This CDR3 is built from 14 residues. Trimming left V 1 base short and J 3 bases short, with 7 bases between. Germline V lookup: CDR1 LNHDA, CDR2 SQIVND (reference sequence). CDR3 residues: CASSIGLYNQPQHF. The CDR3 nucleotides are TGTGCCAGTAGTATAGGGCTATACAATCAGCCCCAGCATTTT.

This clone was counted a single time. J is TRBJ2-7 and V is TRBV6-6; D may be TRBD2 (6 bases). V lost 0 bases, J lost 3 bases, and 9 bases lay in between. The CDR3 extends over 14 amino acids. Germline V gene sequence: CDR1 MNHNY, CDR2 SVGAGI (reference sequence). The CDR3: CASSYSGGDYEQYF. In DNA form, the CDR3 reads TGTGCCAGCAGTTACTCGGGAGGAGACTACGAGCAGTACTTC.

The rearrangement links TRBV19 to TRBJ1-2; D is uncertain. The length of the CDR3 is 13 residues. Germline CDR1 is LNHDA and CDR2 is SQIVND (reference sequence). Trimming left V 6 bases short and J 1 base short, with 9 bases between. CDR3 protein: CASSHGYNYGYTF. The CDR3, as DNA: TGTGCCAGTAGCCACGGATATAACTATGGCTACACCTTC.

CDR3 sequence reads: CASSRQGANTGELFF. Here the CDR3 DNA reads TGTGCCAGCAGTCGACAGGGGGCGAACACCGGGGAGCTGTTTTTT. V is TRBV2 and J is TRBJ2-2; 9 positions agree with TRBD1. The CDR3 extends over 15 amino acids. Germline-derived CDR1 and CDR2 are SNHLY and FYNNEI. V was clipped by 5 bases and J by 0 bases; unmatched bases: 1.

This clone was seen a few times. The chain couples TRBV7-2 to TRBJ1-4; D gene unclear. Trimming left V 1 base short and J 12 bases short, with 15 bases between. The CDR3 extends over 14 amino acids. Germline CDR1 SGHTA, CDR2 FQGNSA. CDR3 loop: CASSLGGDTGQLFF. CDR3 DNA sequence: TGTGCCAGCAGCTTAGGCGGAGACACCGGGCAACTGTTTTTT.

This clone appeared a single time. The chain links TRBV10-3 to TRBJ1-1, with a weak D call TRBD1 (5 bases). V lost 11 bases to trimming and J lost 6 bases, with 16 bases between them. From germline, CDR1 is ENHRY and CDR2 SYGVKD. This CDR3 has 12 residues. CDR3 region: CALRQPDSEAFF. Written as DNA, the CDR3 is TGTGCCCTTAGACAGCCTGACTCTGAAGCTTTCTTT.

V is TRBV11-1 and J is TRBJ1-2, with D unclear. The CDR3 is made up of 15 amino acids. Trimming stripped 2 bases from V and 5 bases from J, with 15 bases between. CDR1 SGHAT and CDR2 FQDESV come from the germline V gene (reference sequence). The CDR3 loop reads CASSLTTRVGYGYTF. The CDR3 coding sequence is TGTGCCAGCAGCTTAACGACTAGAGTCGGGTATGGCTACACCTTC.

This clone occurred a few times. This chain links TRBV7-8 with TRBJ1-3, with 7 positions matching TRBD1. Germline V lookup: CDR1 SGHVS, CDR2 FQNEAQ. The V segment lost 6 bases and the J segment 0 bases; nucleotides outside the gene matches: 5. The CDR3 has 15 amino acids. CDR3 DNA: TGTGCCAGCAGAAGAGGACAGGCCTCTGGAAACACCATATATTTT. Translated, it gives CASRRGQASGNTIYF.

The chain links TRBV27 to TRBJ2-2; D is uncertain. The CDR3 spans 12 residues. Germline values: CDR1 MNHEY, CDR2 SMNVEV (reference sequence). The V end lost 3 bases, the J end lost 6 bases, and 5 bases lay between the germline ends. Here the CDR3 reads CASSFSSGELFF. Written as DNA, the CDR3 is TGTGCCAGCAGTTTTAGCTCCGGGGAGCTGTTTTTT.

The chain combines TRBV7-2 with TRBJ1-4; 8 bases are shared with TRBD1. V shed 4 bases and J 3 bases; nucleotides not matched to a gene: 7. The CDR3 spans 16 residues. The germline gives CDR1 SGHTA, CDR2 FQGNSA. The CDR3 DNA sequence: TGTGCCAGCAGCTCAAGACAGGGGCCCCCTAATGAAAAACTGTTTTTT. This translates into CASSSRQGPPNEKLFF.

The genes are TRBV2 and TRBJ2-5; D perhaps matches TRBD1 (5 bases). The ends were cut back, 3 bases at V and 2 bases at J, with 13 bases in the middle. The germline gives CDR1 SNHLY, CDR2 FYNNEI. This CDR3 is 15 amino acids long. The CDR3 loop is CASSDRGQGQETQYF. In DNA form, the CDR3 reads TGTGCCAGCAGTGATAGGGGTCAGGGTCAAGAGACCCAGTACTTC.

The CDR3 region is CASSLAGTRFFTDTQYF. In DNA form, the CDR3 reads TGTGCCAGCAGCTTAGCGGGGACAAGGTTCTTCACAGATACGCAGTATTTT. The chain has TRBV7-2 and TRBJ2-3; weak D call: TRBD1 (6 bases). The CDR3 has 17 residues. V lost 0 bases and J 2 bases, leaving 15 bases between the germline ends. Germline V gene lookup returns CDR1 SGHTA and CDR2 FQGNSA.

The chain employs TRBV7-2 and TRBJ1-4; D is uncertain. This CDR3 is 13 amino acids long. The V end lost 0 bases, the J end lost 8 bases, and 7 bases lay between the germline ends. The germline V gene has CDR1 SGHTA and CDR2 FQGNSA. The CDR3 loop reads CASSLAVTEKLFF. CDR3 nucleotide sequence: TGTGCCAGCAGCTTAGCGGTCACCGAAAAACTGTTTTTT.

The chain is built from TRBV7-9 and TRBJ2-5; 9 nucleotides align to TRBD2. The length of the CDR3 is 17 residues. Losses at the gene ends were 2 bases for V and 5 bases for J; bases not matched to a gene: 12. The germline V gene encodes CDR1 SEHNR and CDR2 FQNEAQ (reference sequence). The CDR3 spells CASSLISVSGGTETQYF. CDR3 DNA: TGTGCCAGCAGCTTAATCTCCGTGAGCGGGGGGACGGAGACCCAGTACTTC.

The chain is built from TRBV4-2 and TRBJ2-1; D gene uncertain. The germline V gene encodes CDR1 LGHNA and CDR2 YNFKEQ. The V gene lost 0 bases and the J gene lost 5 bases, with 11 bases spanning the gap. The CDR3 runs to 15 residues. The CDR3 region has the DNA TGTGCCAGCAGCCAAGATGCCAAGATTCACAATGAGCAGTTCTTC. Its translation: CASSQDAKIHNEQFF.

The genes are TRBV13 and TRBJ2-5; 10 bases agree with TRBD1. Unmatched junction bases numbered 4, after V lost 3 bases and J lost 3 bases. The length of the CDR3 is 15 residues. Per the germline V gene, CDR1 is PRHDT and CDR2 is FYEKMQ (reference sequence). DNA of the CDR3: TGTGCCAGCAGCTTGGACAGGGGGATAGAAGAGACCCAGTACTTC. It encodes CASSLDRGIEETQYF.

This sequence joins TRBV18 and TRBJ1-4, with 12 bases identical to TRBD1. The length of the CDR3 is 18 residues. V dropped 5 bases and J dropped 7; count of bases not matched to a gene: 14. Germline assignment: CDR1 KGHSH and CDR2 LQKENI. CDR3 sequence: CASSSAGTGGAFSEKLFF. The CDR3 bases are TGTGCCAGCTCATCCGCCGGGACAGGGGGCGCGTTTAGTGAAAAACTGTTTTTT.

This sequence joins TRBV19 and TRBJ2-2; no firm D call. The CDR3 totals 11 residues. Germline loops: CDR1 LNHDA, CDR2 SQIVND (reference sequence). V was clipped by 5 bases and J by 8 bases, with 6 bases between them. CDR3 sequence reads: CASSLAGELFF. In nucleotides, the CDR3 is TGTGCCAGTAGTTTGGCTGGGGAGCTGTTTTTT.

The V call is TRBV6-1, the J call TRBJ1-2; perhaps TRBD1 as D (6 bases). Trimming removed 6 bases from V and 2 bases from J, with 7 bases in between. The germline V gene encodes CDR1 MNHNS and CDR2 SASEGT. The CDR3 has 12 residues. The CDR3 spells CASRDSNYGYTF. Here the CDR3 DNA reads TGTGCCAGCAGGGACAGCAACTATGGCTACACCTTC.

The chain is built from TRBV9 and TRBJ2-1, with 8 bases fitting TRBD2. The CDR3 sequence is 16 residues long. V lost 0 bases, J lost 0 bases, and 2 bases stayed unmatched. CDR1 and CDR2 (germline): SGDLS, YYNGEE. This CDR3 reads CASSVGSGSSYNEQFF. CDR3 bases: TGTGCCAGCAGCGTAGGGAGCGGGAGCTCCTACAATGAGCAGTTCTTC.

The chain carries TRBV7-2 and TRBJ1-4; D is unresolved. Trimming took off 5 bases at V and 8 bases at J, with 12 bases between the two ends. Germline CDR1 SGHTA, CDR2 FQGNSA. The CDR3 covers 13 residues. The CDR3 DNA reads as TGTGCCAGCAGCCCTGGCAGAAACGAAAAACTGTTTTTT. Its translation: CASSPGRNEKLFF.